The following is a T cell receptor (beta chain) sequence with its context. The data derive from a study of CD8 T cells in Susac syndrome. Study-wide background: Blood was drawn from Susac syndrome patients while they were therapy-naive, on corticosteroids, or on intravenous immunoglobulin alone.

TEMRA cells were enriched by FACS, and CD4+ and CD8+ T cells were negatively isolated. V was trimmed by 2 bases and J by 6 bases, leaving 11 bases between them. Germline V gene sequence: CDR1 SGHAT, CDR2 FQNNGV. This CDR3 is built from 14 residues. The RNA input was roughly 0.45 to 1 ug, and it was reverse transcribed with random hexamers. Coverage of TCR beta CDR3 amplification by immunoSEQ multiplex PCR extended to 54 Vbeta and 13 Jbeta. MiXCR, applied by TCRdb to the immunoSEQ multiplex PCR reads, yields one record per CDR3 protein. The repertoire consists of fewer than 200,000 distinct CDR3 sequences, with approximately 94% occurring once and the leading ten covering approximately 0.11%.

Sequencing input: CD4+ T cells from PBMCs. The source is a human donor with Susac syndrome. V is TRBV11-2 and J is TRBJ1-5; D gene uncertain. DNA for the CDR3: TGTGCCAGCAGCTTACGGGCTCGGGGTCAGCCCCAGCATTTT. The encoded protein is CASSLRARGQPQHF.